This TCR beta chain derives from a study of OX40 agonist ivuxolimab in advanced cancers. The overall study: Eligibility admitted prior anti-PD-1, anti-PD-L1 or anti-CTLA-4 therapy; about 42% had some. Study outcomes and limitations: Expansion of clones was among the lowest in partial responders at 0.1-3.0 mg/kg.

This clone showed up just once. What it recognizes is unknown. This CDR3 is built from 17 residues. V dropped 2 bases and J dropped 0 bases, with 16 bases sitting between them. The germline gives CDR1 SGHRS, CDR2 YFSETQ. Here immunoSEQ multiplex PCR was the method, and the copy in TCRdb shows in-frame clones only, minus some. The sample lists over 60,000 clones, 80% to 90% occurring once. This chain joins TRBV5-1 and TRBJ2-3; TRBD1 or TRBD2 may be the D gene (6 bases each). Sample: CD4+ or CD8+ T cells sorted from blood, taken in a trial of the OX40 agonist ivuxolimab. This receptor was obtained from an adult with an advanced solid tumor such as melanoma, head and neck, liver or kidney cancer. The CDR3 DNA is TGCGCCAGCAGCTTCGTCGTCGGGGGCCTGAGCACAGATACGCAGTATTTT. Translation gives CASSFVVGGLSTDTQYF.